This is a list of T cell receptor beta chains from one sample in a study of blood T cell repertoires in COVID-19. Assay: immunoSEQ multiplex PCR; the TCRdb copy retains only in-frame clones and omits some. The sample includes approximately 250,000 clones, 84% of them seen just once. Sequencing was performed on peripheral blood. The source is a man aged 55 to 69 with acute or convalescent COVID-19. Each CDR3 is given with its conserved first and last residue. The D gene is left open where the match is weak. Only some rows state a clone size, as once, few, many or a class for expanded clones.

j_call clone_size d_call v_call cdr3_aa cdr3_nt
TRBJ2-3 NA TRBD2 TRBV24-1 CATSDRTSGSTGDTQYF TGTGCCACCAGTGATCGGACTAGCGGCTCAACGGGAGATACGCAGTATTTT
TRBJ2-7 NA NA TRBV10-2 CASSPVSSSYEQYF TGCGCCAGCAGTCCTGTCTCTAGCTCCTACGAGCAGTACTTC
TRBJ1-1 NA NA TRBV3-1/TRBV3-2 CASSHGQNTEAFF TGTGCCAGCAGCCACGGACAGAACACTGAAGCTTTCTTT
TRBJ2-7 NA NA TRBV2 CASSEWAGAPYEQYF TGTGCCAGCAGTGAATGGGCAGGGGCGCCCTACGAGCAGTACTTC
TRBJ1-1 NA TRBD1 TRBV28 CASYRGQMNTEAFF TGTGCCAGTTACCGGGGACAGATGAACACTGAAGCTTTCTTT
TRBJ2-3 NA NA TRBV15 CATSRAYFAGEGADTQYF TGTGCCACCAGCAGGGCCTACTTTGCGGGAGAGGGGGCAGATACGCAGTATTTT
TRBJ2-7 NA NA TRBV7-6 CASSPRRTNSYEQYF TGTGCCAGCAGCCCCCGAAGGACAAACTCCTACGAGCAGTACTTC
TRBJ1-1 NA TRBD1 TRBV9 CASSVGDSRSFF TGTGCCAGCAGCGTCGGGGACAGTAGGTCTTTCTTT
TRBJ2-1 NA TRBD2 TRBV5-1 CASSLGGGRSNEQFF TGCGCCAGCAGCTTGGGAGGCGGGAGGAGCAATGAGCAGTTCTTC
TRBJ2-1 NA TRBD2 TRBV18 CASSHGQRDSYNEQFF TGTGCCAGCTCACACGGGCAGCGGGACTCCTACAATGAGCAGTTCTTC
TRBJ2-6 NA TRBD2 TRBV5-1 CASSPRLAGLSGANVLTF TGCGCCAGCAGCCCGCGACTAGCGGGGTTGTCTGGGGCCAACGTCCTGACTTTC
TRBJ1-4 NA TRBD1 TRBV19 CASNTGDEKLFF TGTGCCAGTAACACAGGGGATGAAAAACTGTTTTTT
TRBJ2-3 NA TRBD2 TRBV7-9 CASSPRTSGSGDTQYF TGTGCCAGCAGCCCCCGGACTAGCGGGAGTGGAGATACGCAGTATTTT
TRBJ2-3 few TRBD2 TRBV6-2/TRBV6-3 CASSRSGAGIDTQYF TGTGCCAGCAGTAGAAGCGGGGCGGGGATCGATACGCAGTATTTT
TRBJ1-1 NA NA TRBV20-1 CSARGEGKAFF TGCAGTGCTAGGGGGGAGGGTAAAGCTTTCTTT
TRBJ2-1 NA TRBD1 TRBV11-3 CASSRLRTGQHNEQFF TGTGCCAGCAGCCGATTGCGGACAGGGCAGCACAATGAGCAGTTCTTC
TRBJ1-5 NA NA TRBV21-1 CASSNRDSEMSQPQHF TGTGCCAGCAGCAATAGAGATAGTGAGATGAGTCAGCCCCAGCATTTT
TRBJ1-2 NA NA TRBV7-8 CASSLATDYGYTF TGTGCCAGCAGCTTAGCGACTGACTATGGCTACACCTTC
TRBJ2-3 NA NA TRBV30 CAWSVGLARTDTQYF TGTGCCTGGAGTGTAGGTCTAGCCCGCACAGATACGCAGTATTTT
TRBJ2-5 NA NA TRBV9 CASSVGTRVPETQYF TGTGCCAGCAGCGTAGGGACGCGGGTGCCCGAGACCCAGTACTTC
TRBJ2-7 NA NA TRBV27 CASSLYPGVVYEQYF TGTGCCAGCAGTTTATATCCAGGGGTGGTTTACGAGCAGTACTTC
TRBJ2-1 few NA TRBV7-9 CASSPGRISYNEQFF TGTGCCAGCAGCCCAGGGAGGATCTCCTACAATGAGCAGTTCTTC
TRBJ1-5 NA NA TRBV3-1/TRBV3-2 CASSQGSWAGANQPQHF TGTGCCAGCAGCCAAGGAAGTTGGGCAGGGGCCAATCAGCCCCAGCATTTT
TRBJ2-7 NA TRBD2 TRBV19 CASSMGGLAGVTPSYEQYF TGTGCCAGTAGTATGGGGGGACTAGCGGGAGTAACCCCCTCCTACGAGCAGTACTTC
TRBJ2-7 NA TRBD1 TRBV6-2/TRBV6-3 CASSYAAGTGDEQYF TGTGCCAGCAGTTACGCCGCCGGGACAGGGGACGAGCAGTACTTC
TRBJ2-3 once NA TRBV18 CASSPQGVATDTQYF TGTGCCAGCTCACCACAGGGGGTCGCAACAGATACGCAGTATTTT
TRBJ2-5 NA NA TRBV19 CASSPPSMQTQYF TGTGCCAGTAGTCCCCCTAGTATGCAGACCCAGTACTTC
TRBJ1-1 NA NA TRBV19 CASSIDRTEGEAFF TGTGCCAGTAGTATAGATCGGACAGAGGGTGAAGCTTTCTTT
TRBJ2-5 NA NA TRBV7-9 CASKEANQLETQYF TGTGCCAGCAAGGAGGCCAACCAATTGGAGACCCAGTACTTC
TRBJ2-6 many NA TRBV4-2 CASSQPQVTSGANVLTF TGTGCCAGCAGCCAACCACAGGTTACCTCTGGGGCCAACGTCCTGACTTTC
TRBJ1-6 NA NA TRBV5-4 CASTLMAGEDSPLHF TGTGCCAGCACCCTTATGGCGGGGGAAGATTCACCCCTCCACTTT
TRBJ1-1 NA TRBD1 TRBV13 CASSLEGTGGSDTEAFF TGTGCCAGCAGCTTAGAAGGGACAGGGGGCTCGGACACTGAAGCTTTCTTT
TRBJ2-1 NA TRBD1 TRBV5-1 CASSLLTGAYEQFF TGCGCCAGCAGCTTGTTGACAGGGGCCTATGAGCAGTTCTTC
TRBJ2-5 NA NA TRBV7-9 CASSLAGGEETQYF TGTGCCAGCAGCTTAGCGGGCGGGGAAGAGACCCAGTACTTC
TRBJ1-1 once NA TRBV5-1 CASSPGEGVRAEAFF TGCGCCAGCAGCCCGGGGGAGGGCGTGAGGGCTGAAGCTTTCTTT
TRBJ2-7 NA TRBD1 TRBV2 CASIRDSYEQYF TGTGCCAGCATCCGGGACAGCTACGAGCAGTACTTC
TRBJ1-5 NA TRBD1 TRBV15 CATSRAGNTGTGMQPQHF TGTGCCACCAGCAGGGCGGGCAACACCGGGACAGGGATGCAGCCCCAGCATTTT
TRBJ2-6 few TRBD1 TRBV18 CASSPSGQVYSGANVLTF TGTGCCAGCTCACCAAGCGGACAGGTATACTCTGGGGCCAACGTCCTGACTTTC
TRBJ1-5 NA NA TRBV4-2 CASSQEGQRNQPQHF TGTGCCAGCAGCCAGGAAGGACAGCGCAATCAGCCCCAGCATTTT
TRBJ1-2 NA TRBD1 TRBV10-3 CAISPDRGLGGYTF TGTGCCATCAGTCCGGACAGGGGGCTAGGTGGCTACACCTTC
TRBJ1-1 NA NA TRBV7-9 CASSFSGNTEAFF TGTGCCAGCAGTTTTAGCGGGAACACTGAAGCTTTCTTT
TRBJ2-3 NA TRBD2 TRBV4-2 CASSYGLVRRSDTQYF TGTGCCAGCAGCTACGGACTAGTCCGACGGTCAGATACGCAGTATTTT
TRBJ2-7 NA TRBD1 TRBV9 CATTARGYNEQYF TGTGCCACCACGGCCAGGGGGTACAACGAGCAGTACTTC
TRBJ1-3 NA NA TRBV5-5 CASSPQVAAVGNTIYF TGTGCCAGCAGCCCGCAGGTTGCCGCAGTGGGAAACACCATATATTTT
TRBJ1-2 NA TRBD1 TRBV18 CASSPGQGADGYTF TGTGCCAGCTCACCAGGACAGGGGGCAGATGGCTACACCTTC
TRBJ1-1 NA NA TRBV28 CASSLAGAPNTEAFF TGTGCCAGCAGTTTAGCTGGGGCCCCGAACACTGAAGCTTTCTTT
TRBJ2-5 NA NA TRBV6-5 CASSYRREETQYF TGTGCCAGCAGTTACAGAAGGGAGGAGACCCAGTACTTC
TRBJ1-1 NA TRBD1 TRBV6-5 CASSYSTTGGQDSAFF TGTGCCAGCAGTTACTCGACCACAGGGGGCCAAGATTCCGCTTTCTTT
TRBJ2-5 NA NA TRBV27 CASSLGSRGETQYF TGTGCCAGCAGTTTAGGGAGTCGGGGAGAGACCCAGTACTTC
TRBJ2-7 NA TRBD2 TRBV7-9 CASSLSIHGLAGNPYEQYF TGTGCCAGCAGCTTATCGATTCACGGACTAGCGGGAAATCCCTACGAGCAGTACTTC
TRBJ1-4 NA TRBD1 TRBV15 CATSRLGGRANEKLFF TGTGCCACCAGCAGACTAGGGGGCAGGGCTAATGAAAAACTGTTTTTT
TRBJ2-2 once TRBD2 TRBV4-2 CASSSRTSGSYSGELFF TGTGCCAGCAGCTCGAGGACTAGCGGGAGCTATAGCGGGGAGCTGTTTTTT
TRBJ1-5 NA TRBD1 TRBV30 CASTGGNQPQHF TGTGCCTCTACAGGGGGCAATCAGCCCCAGCATTTT
TRBJ2-5 NA TRBD1 TRBV5-1 CASSPGQEETQYF TGCGCCAGCAGTCCGGGACAGGAAGAGACCCAGTACTTC
TRBJ1-2 NA TRBD1 TRBV6-1 CASSELDRDYGYTF TGTGCCAGCAGTGAATTGGACAGGGACTATGGCTACACCTTC